Listed here are 32 T cell receptor beta chains from one sample, sequenced in a study of blood T cells in healthy people across ages. Sample-barcoded 5' priming and a J-beta primer mix drove a second PCR of roughly 6 to 12 cycles. MiXCR was run by TCRdb on the 5' RACE reads, yielding one entry per CDR3 protein. In the table there are approximately 2,000,000 distinct CDR3 sequences, roughly 43% of which are singletons. Sequenced: blood. The receptors derive from a human donor in good health.

The CDR3 protein is CASSLRVGDYGYTF. DNA of the CDR3: TGTGCCAGCAGTTTAAGGGTAGGGGACTATGGCTACACCTTC. The genes are TRBV12-3 or TRBV12-4 and TRBJ1-2, with a weak D call TRBD1 (5 bases). V was clipped by 2 bases and J by 3 bases, with 10 bases between them. The CDR3 sequence is 14 residues long.

The chain joins TRBV6-5 to TRBJ1-2; D might be TRBD1 (5 bases). The CDR3 is 15 residues long. Trimming removed 0 bases at V and 6 bases at J, with 14 bases between. Germline CDR1 is MNHEY and CDR2 is SVGAGI. The CDR3 is CASSYSWEGRDGYTF. The CDR3 DNA is TGTGCCAGCAGTTACTCATGGGAGGGGAGGGATGGCTACACCTTC.

This clonotype was counted only a few times. This sequence joins TRBV6-6 and TRBJ1-4, with 7 bases lining up with TRBD1. From germline, CDR1 is MNHNY and CDR2 SVGAGI (reference sequence). Unmatched junction bases numbered 6, after V lost 4 bases and J lost 4 bases. The CDR3 contains 15 residues. In DNA, the CDR3 is TGTGCCAGCAGTTCTCCGGGACAGTTTAATGAAAAACTGTTTTTT. This gives the protein CASSSPGQFNEKLFF.

The V and J genes are TRBV5-1 and TRBJ2-1; 7 bases agree with TRBD2. This CDR3 is built from 13 residues. Looked up from germline, CDR1 is SGHRS and CDR2 is YFSETQ. V shed 9 bases and J 7 bases; nucleotides not matched to a gene: 10. CDR3 loop: CATEGGSSNEQFF. For the CDR3, the DNA is TGCGCCACCGAAGGCGGGAGTAGTAATGAGCAGTTCTTC.

The rearrangement links TRBV28 to TRBJ1-2; unclear D gene. V was shortened by 10 bases and J by 2 bases, with 8 bases between the two germline ends. The V gene's germline CDR1 is MDHEN and CDR2 SYDVKM. This CDR3 has 11 residues. This chain's CDR3 is CATTGNYGYTF. The CDR3 coding sequence is TGTGCCACCACTGGGAACTATGGCTACACCTTC.

There are a few counts of this clonotype. V is TRBV7-2 and J is TRBJ2-1, with 8 nucleotides matching TRBD2. Matching the DNA end better, TRBJ2-7 makes the J call doubtful. There are 15 residues in the CDR3. Germline-derived CDR1 and CDR2 are SGHTA and FQGNSA. In nucleotides, the CDR3 is TGTGCCAGCAGCCTGGCGGGGGGCAGGTACAATGAGCAGTACTTC. Encoded protein: CASSLAGGRYNEQYF.

This clonotype appeared a few times. The chain joins TRBV7-2 to TRBJ2-3; TRBD2 matches at 13 bases. This CDR3 region has 16 residues. Per germline, CDR1 SGHTA and CDR2 FQGNSA. Trimming cost V 5 bases and J 2 bases; bases outside gene matches: 4. CDR3 DNA sequence: TGTGCCAGCAGCACCGGGACTAGCGGGGTCACAGATACGCAGTATTTT. This gives the protein CASSTGTSGVTDTQYF.

The chain employs TRBV12-3 or TRBV12-4 and TRBJ1-3, with D possibly being TRBD1 (5 bases). This CDR3 spans 15 amino acids. V lost 7 bases and J lost 2, with 15 bases in between. CDR3 sequence reads: CASTLGVQTGNTIYF. The CDR3 nucleotides are TGTGCCAGCACCTTAGGGGTACAGACTGGAAACACCATATATTTT.

This clonotype was found many times. This chain joins TRBV9 and TRBJ2-6; D unresolved. This CDR3 comprises 14 residues. The germline CDR1 and CDR2 sequences are SGDLS and YYNGEE. Between the trimmed V and J ends, which lost 3 bases and 1 base, there was a span of 5 bases. The CDR3 protein is CASSALSGANVLTF. CDR3 nucleotide sequence: TGTGCCAGCAGCGCCCTGTCTGGGGCCAACGTCCTGACTTTC.

This chain joins TRBV28 and TRBJ2-5; 12 nucleotides agree with TRBD1. This CDR3 is built from 16 residues. After removal of 4 bases from V and 4 bases from J, the junction contained 7 bases not matched to a gene. The germline CDR1 and CDR2 sequences are MDHEN and SYDVKM. In DNA form, the CDR3 reads TGTGCCAGCAGTTCTGGGGGACAGGGGGCCAGAGAGACCCAGTACTTC. It encodes CASSSGGQGARETQYF.

The rearrangement uses TRBV6-5 and TRBJ2-7, with TRBD1 matching over 7 bases. Germline CDR1 MNHEY, CDR2 SVGAGI. The V segment lost 2 bases and the J segment 3 bases; nucleotides outside the gene matches: 10. CDR3 length: 16 residues. CDR3 amino acids: CASSYTFGTAVYEQYF. The CDR3 coding sequence is TGTGCCAGCAGTTACACGTTCGGGACAGCTGTCTACGAGCAGTACTTC.

This chain uses TRBV4-3 with TRBJ1-2, with no clear D. V lost 2 bases, J lost 6 bases, and 16 bases lay in between. The CDR3 totals 15 residues. The germline V gene encodes CDR1 LGHNA and CDR2 YSLEER. CDR3 loop: CASSQPGSLSHGYTF. DNA for the CDR3: TGCGCCAGCAGCCAACCTGGCAGCCTGAGCCATGGCTACACCTTC.

Regarding this clonotype: The germline gene is not matched at one end of the junction; a read error may be the cause. The gene calls are TRBV3-1 and TRBJ2-3; D is uncertain. The CDR3 is made up of 13 amino acids. Germline CDR1 is LGHDT and CDR2 is YNNKEL (reference sequence). In nucleotides, the CDR3 is TGTGCCAGCAGAAGCGAAGGGCCAGATACGCAGTGTTTT. Translating gives CASRSEGPDTQCF.

In this sample, this clonotype turned up once. Germline is not matched at one junction end, which may reflect a read error. The chain links TRBV28 to TRBJ2-4, with D perhaps assigned TRBD1 or TRBD2 (6 bases each). Germline V gene data show CDR1 as MDHEN and CDR2 as SYDVKM. The CDR3 is 14 residues long. The CDR3 sequence is CASRGGWELDIQHF. CDR3 nucleotide sequence: TGTGCCAGCAGGGGGGGCTGGGAGCTGGACATTCAGCACTTC.

The chain carries TRBV30 and TRBJ1-5, with 8 bases identical to TRBD1. The CDR3 contains 17 residues. Trimming removed 1 base from V and 1 base from J; junction bases left unmatched: 9. Per the germline V gene, CDR1 is GTSNPN and CDR2 is SVGIG (reference sequence). The CDR3 is CAWSAGGGGWSNQPQHF. The CDR3 DNA is TGTGCCTGGAGTGCAGGGGGCGGGGGATGGAGCAATCAGCCCCAGCATTTT.

This chain links TRBV29-1 with TRBJ2-2; TRBD1 or TRBD2 may be the D gene (6 bases each). Germline CDR1 SQVTM, CDR2 ANQGSEA. V was cut by 4 bases and J by 1 base, with 10 bases left in between. This CDR3 has 14 amino acids. This CDR3 is CSVGTAGNTGELFF. For the CDR3, the DNA is TGCAGCGTTGGGACAGCGGGGAACACCGGGGAGCTGTTTTTT.

The rearrangement uses TRBV20-1 and TRBJ1-6, with 8 positions matching TRBD1. Germline V gene sequence: CDR1 DFQATT, CDR2 SNEGSKA (reference sequence). Unmatched junction bases numbered 8, after V lost 0 bases and J lost 7 bases. The CDR3 has 16 residues. CDR3 sequence (DNA): TGCAGTGCTAGAGAGACCCGGACAGGGTCAAATTCACCCCTCCACTTT. It specifies CSARETRTGSNSPLHF.

The V and J genes are TRBV7-9 and TRBJ2-1; D remains ambiguous. This CDR3 contains 12 residues. Looked up from germline, CDR1 is SEHNR and CDR2 is FQNEAQ (reference sequence). The ends were cut back, 2 bases at V and 9 bases at J, with 8 bases in the middle. CDR3 loop: CASSLISPEQFF. The CDR3 coding sequence is TGTGCCAGCAGCTTAATTTCTCCTGAGCAGTTCTTC.

This clonotype has only a few counts. At one boundary the junction diverges from the germline segment, which might be a read error. The chain recombines TRBV7-3 with TRBJ2-3; TRBD2 matches at 13 bases. Germline loops: CDR1 SGHTA, CDR2 FQGTGA. This CDR3 has 18 amino acids. CDR3 in amino acids: CASSLTGTSGESTDTQYF. Written as DNA, the CDR3 is TGTGCCAGCAGTTTAACCGGGACTAGCGGGGAAAGCACAGATACGCAGTATTTT.

This clonotype was seen only once. One end of the junction does not line up with germline, which may come from a read error. The V gene is TRBV9, the J gene TRBJ2-3; no clear D gene. The CDR3 totals 14 residues. Germline lookup yields CDR1 SGDLS and CDR2 YYNGEE. CDR3 coding DNA: TGTACCAGCAAGCGAGGATCGTACACAGATACGCAGTATTTT. Translated: CTSKRGSYTDTQYF.

The J gene is TRBJ1-1, the V gene TRBV27; a weak D match, TRBD1 (5 bases). Germline loops: CDR1 MNHEY, CDR2 SMNVEV (reference sequence). Trimming stripped 3 bases from V and 4 bases from J, with 15 bases between. This CDR3 comprises 15 residues. As DNA, the CDR3 is TGTGCCAGCAGTTTGAGGGGAAATGCGGTCACTGAAGCTTTCTTT. The encoded protein is CASSLRGNAVTEAFF.

In regard to this clonotype: It is likely a read error, because the conserved phenylalanine at the end of the CDR3 is missing. The chain's CDR3 is CSVVYKTSSYEQYS. CDR3 in DNA: TGCAGCGTTGTCTACAAGACGTCCTCCTACGAGCAGTACTCC. The chain couples TRBV29-1 to TRBJ2-7; no firm D call. This CDR3 is 14 amino acids long. CDR1 is SQVTM and CDR2 is ANQGSEA in the germline V gene. The V end lost 4 bases, the J end lost 0 bases, and 13 bases lay between the germline ends.

The V gene is TRBV4-1, the J gene TRBJ1-2, with D unresolved. V gave up 0 bases and J gave up 6 bases, with 8 bases separating them. The CDR3 is 13 residues long. CDR1 MGHRA and CDR2 YSYEKL come from the germline V gene. The CDR3 DNA reads TGCGCCAGCAGCCAAGAAGGCAGAGATGGCTACACCTTC. Protein: CASSQEGRDGYTF.

The chain recombines TRBV12-3 or TRBV12-4 with TRBJ2-3; TRBD1 matches at 9 bases. The trim removed 6 bases at V and 4 bases at J, leaving 11 bases unmatched. This CDR3 is 16 amino acids long. The DNA of the CDR3 is TGTGCCAGCAGATGGGCGGGACAGGGAGTGGCAGATACGCAGTATTTT. Its translation is CASRWAGQGVADTQYF.

The rearrangement joins TRBV6-5 to TRBJ2-1; no definite D call. Trimming left V 5 bases short and J 2 bases short, with 13 bases between. The CDR3 loop spans 15 amino acids. The germline V gene has CDR1 MNHEY and CDR2 SVGAGI. CDR3 sequence (DNA): TGTGCCAGCAGTGCCCGACATTTCGCCTACAATGAGCAGTTCTTC. Its translation is CASSARHFAYNEQFF.

J is TRBJ2-7 and V is TRBV4-2; D not certain. This CDR3 comprises 15 residues. V lost 0 bases and J lost 4, with 13 bases in between. CDR1 and CDR2 from the germline V gene are LGHNA and YNFKEQ. Here the CDR3 DNA reads TGTGCCAGCAGCCAAGATCAAGAGAATCTATACGAGCAGTACTTC. It is translated as CASSQDQENLYEQYF.

V gene TRBV10-3 combines with J gene TRBJ2-1; 10 bases agree with TRBD1. The CDR3 consists of 16 residues. With 6 bases clipped from V and 8 bases from J, the junction kept 13 bases outside the gene matches. Germline assignment: CDR1 ENHRY and CDR2 SYGVKD. The CDR3 nucleotides read TGTGCCATCAGCGCCGTAATGGACAGGGGGGGAGATGAGCAGTTCTTC. This translates into CAISAVMDRGGDEQFF.

V gene TRBV12-3 or TRBV12-4 combines with J gene TRBJ1-1; D is ambiguous. This CDR3 contains 14 residues. Trimming took 0 bases from V and 11 from J, leaving 16 bases between them. CDR3 in DNA: TGTGCCAGCAGTTTAGCGTCGGCAGCCGGCGGGGCTTTCTTT. Translated, it gives CASSLASAAGGAFF.

This clonotype was observed a few times. The chain carries TRBV12-3 or TRBV12-4 and TRBJ1-2; the D gene is possibly TRBD1 (5 bases). Trimming removed 2 bases at V and 4 bases at J, with 20 bases between. The CDR3 has 17 amino acids. The CDR3 loop is CASSLNPRDSSPYGYTF. The CDR3 DNA is TGTGCCAGCAGTTTAAACCCCCGGGACTCTTCACCCTATGGCTACACCTTC.

This clonotype was seen just once. The chain links TRBV9 to TRBJ1-2; D unresolved. Germline V gene lookup returns CDR1 SGDLS and CDR2 YYNGEE. The CDR3 has 14 amino acids. With 0 bases removed from V and 5 bases from J, the gap between germline ends came to 11 bases. CDR3 amino acids: CASSVDFGVYGYTF. CDR3 nucleotide sequence: TGTGCCAGCAGCGTAGATTTTGGGGTATATGGCTACACCTTC.

This clonotype was observed a few times. The rearrangement joins TRBV12-3 or TRBV12-4 to TRBJ1-5, with no clear D. This CDR3 has 13 amino acids. Trimming took off 5 bases at V and 7 bases at J, with 12 bases between the two ends. In nucleotides, the CDR3 is TGTGCCAGCAGTCCTCCATCGGGGCAGCCCCAGCATTTT. This encodes CASSPPSGQPQHF.

The chain has TRBV4-1 and TRBJ1-1; D is unresolved. The length of the CDR3 is 14 residues. Germline V gives CDR1 MGHRA, CDR2 YSYEKL. V shed 3 bases and J shed 11 bases, with 19 bases lying between them. The CDR3 is CASSQAHGKLGAFF. The CDR3 DNA follows: TGCGCCAGCAGCCAGGCACACGGGAAGTTAGGGGCTTTCTTT.